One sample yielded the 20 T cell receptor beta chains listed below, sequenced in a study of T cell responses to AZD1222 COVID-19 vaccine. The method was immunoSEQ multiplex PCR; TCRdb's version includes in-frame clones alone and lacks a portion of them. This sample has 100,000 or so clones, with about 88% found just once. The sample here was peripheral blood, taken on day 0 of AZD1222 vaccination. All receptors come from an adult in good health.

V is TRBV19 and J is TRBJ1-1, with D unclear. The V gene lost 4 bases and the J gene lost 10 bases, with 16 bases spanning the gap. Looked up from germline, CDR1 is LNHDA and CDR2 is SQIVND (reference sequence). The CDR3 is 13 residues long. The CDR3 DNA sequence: TGTGCCAGTAGTAGCGGTGGCCCGACGGGAGCTTTCTTT. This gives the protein CASSSGGPTGAFF.

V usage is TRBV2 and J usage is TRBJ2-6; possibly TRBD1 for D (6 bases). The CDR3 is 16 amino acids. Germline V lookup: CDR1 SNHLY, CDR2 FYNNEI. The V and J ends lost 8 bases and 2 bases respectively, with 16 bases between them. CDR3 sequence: CASHNIQGTGANVLTF. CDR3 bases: TGTGCCAGCCACAATATTCAGGGGACTGGGGCCAACGTCCTGACTTTC. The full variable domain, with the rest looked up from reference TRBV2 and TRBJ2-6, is EPEVTQTPSHQVTQMGQEVILRCVPISNHLYFYWYRQILGQKVEFLVSFYNNEISEKSEIFDDQFSVERPDGSNFTLKIRSTKLEDSAMYFCASHNIQGTGANVLTFGAGSRLTVL.

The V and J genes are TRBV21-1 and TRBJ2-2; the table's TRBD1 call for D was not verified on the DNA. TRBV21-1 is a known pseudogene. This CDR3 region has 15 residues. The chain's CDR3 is CASSIQGTNTGELFF. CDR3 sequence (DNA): TGTGCCAGCAGCATACAGGGTACGAACACCGGGGAGCTGTTTTTT.

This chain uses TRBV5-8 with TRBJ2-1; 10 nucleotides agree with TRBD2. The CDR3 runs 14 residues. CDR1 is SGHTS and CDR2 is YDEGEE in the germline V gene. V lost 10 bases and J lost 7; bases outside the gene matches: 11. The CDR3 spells CAFQRGGLGNEQFF. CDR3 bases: TGTGCCTTCCAGCGGGGGGGGCTTGGAAATGAGCAGTTCTTC. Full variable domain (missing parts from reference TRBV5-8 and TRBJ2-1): EAGVTQSPTHLIKTRGQQATLRCSPISGHTSVYWYQQALGLGLQFLLWYDEGEERNRGNFPPRFSGRQFPNYSSELNVNALELEDSALYLCAFQRGGLGNEQFFGPGTRLTVL.

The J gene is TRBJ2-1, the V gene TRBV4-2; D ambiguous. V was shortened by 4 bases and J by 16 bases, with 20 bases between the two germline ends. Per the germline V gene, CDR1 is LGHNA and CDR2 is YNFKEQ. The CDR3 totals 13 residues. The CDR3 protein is CASSLYGKGTEFF. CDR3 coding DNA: TGTGCCAGCAGCCTCTACGGAAAAGGTACCGAATTCTTC.

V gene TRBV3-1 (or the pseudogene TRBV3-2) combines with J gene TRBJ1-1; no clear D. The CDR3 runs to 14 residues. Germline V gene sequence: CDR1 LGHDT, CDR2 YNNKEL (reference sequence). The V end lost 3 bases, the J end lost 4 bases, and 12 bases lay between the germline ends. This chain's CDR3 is CASSHLELGTEAFF. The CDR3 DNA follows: TGTGCCAGCAGCCATCTGGAGCTAGGCACTGAAGCTTTCTTT.

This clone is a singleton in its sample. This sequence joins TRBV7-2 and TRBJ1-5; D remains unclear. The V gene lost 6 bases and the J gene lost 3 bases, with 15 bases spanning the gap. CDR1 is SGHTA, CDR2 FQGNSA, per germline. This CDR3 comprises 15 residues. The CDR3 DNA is TGTGCCAGCAGTTTTGTAGCGAGAAACAATCAGCCCCAGCATTTT. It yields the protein CASSFVARNNQPQHF.

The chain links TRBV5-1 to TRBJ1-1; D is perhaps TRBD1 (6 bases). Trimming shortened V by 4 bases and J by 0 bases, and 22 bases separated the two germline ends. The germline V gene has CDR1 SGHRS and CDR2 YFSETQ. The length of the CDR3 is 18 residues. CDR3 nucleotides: TGCGCCAGCAGCAGACTTGGGGGGCACCTAAGTATGAACACTGAAGCTTTCTTT. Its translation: CASSRLGGHLSMNTEAFF.

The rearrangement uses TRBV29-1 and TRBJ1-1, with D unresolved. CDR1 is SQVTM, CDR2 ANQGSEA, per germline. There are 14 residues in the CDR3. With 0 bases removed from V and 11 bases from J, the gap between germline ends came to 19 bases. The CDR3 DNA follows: TGCAGCGTTGAAGATTGGCGGGAGGGTAGGAACGCTTTCTTT. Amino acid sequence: CSVEDWREGRNAFF.

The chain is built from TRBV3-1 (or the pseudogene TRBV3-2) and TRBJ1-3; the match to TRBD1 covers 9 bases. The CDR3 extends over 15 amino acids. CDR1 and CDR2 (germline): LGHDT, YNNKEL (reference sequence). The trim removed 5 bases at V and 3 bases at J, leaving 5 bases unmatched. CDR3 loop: CASSYRQGGGNTIYF. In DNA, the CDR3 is TGTGCCAGCAGCTATCGACAGGGGGGTGGAAACACCATATATTTT.

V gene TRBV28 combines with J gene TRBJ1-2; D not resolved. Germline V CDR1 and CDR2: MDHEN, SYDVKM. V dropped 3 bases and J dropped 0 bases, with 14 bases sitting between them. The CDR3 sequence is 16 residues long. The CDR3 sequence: CASSFKGLAPNYGYTF. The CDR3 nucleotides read TGTGCCAGCAGTTTTAAAGGGTTAGCCCCTAACTATGGCTACACCTTC.

The DNA for the CDR3 is TGCGCCAGCAGCTTGTACCCAAACACAAACTATGGCTACACCTTC. Protein sequence: CASSLYPNTNYGYTF. The V and J genes are TRBV5-1 and TRBJ1-2, with D uncertain. V shed 1 base and J shed 2 bases, with 12 bases lying between them. CDR3 size: 15 residues. CDR1 and CDR2 (germline): SGHRS, YFSETQ.

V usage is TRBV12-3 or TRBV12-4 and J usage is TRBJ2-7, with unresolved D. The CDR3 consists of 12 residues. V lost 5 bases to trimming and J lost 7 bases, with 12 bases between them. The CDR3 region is CASSLLYGEQYF. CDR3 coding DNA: TGTGCCAGCAGTCTACTTTACGGGGAGCAGTACTTC.

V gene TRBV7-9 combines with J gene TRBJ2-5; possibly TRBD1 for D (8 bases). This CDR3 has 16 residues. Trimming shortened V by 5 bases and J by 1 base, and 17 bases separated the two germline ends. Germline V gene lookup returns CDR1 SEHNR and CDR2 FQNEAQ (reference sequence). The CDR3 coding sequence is TGTGCCAGCAGCGGACAGGGAGGGGGCCCCCAAGAGACCCAGTACTTC. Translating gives CASSGQGGGPQETQYF. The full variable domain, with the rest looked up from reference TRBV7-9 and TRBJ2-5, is DTGVSQNPRHKITKRGQNVTFRCDPISEHNRLYWYRQTLGQGPEFLTYFQNEAQLEKSRLLSDRFSAERPKGSFSTLEIQRTEQGDSAMYLCASSGQGGGPQETQYFGPGTRLLVL.

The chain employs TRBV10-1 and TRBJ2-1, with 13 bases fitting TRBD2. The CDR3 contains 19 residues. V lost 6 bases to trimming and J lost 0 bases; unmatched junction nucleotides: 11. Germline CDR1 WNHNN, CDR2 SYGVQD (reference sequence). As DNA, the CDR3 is TGCGCCAGCAGCCAAGAACCGGGACTAGCGGGAAGCTCCTACAATGAGCAGTTCTTC. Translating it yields CASSQEPGLAGSSYNEQFF.

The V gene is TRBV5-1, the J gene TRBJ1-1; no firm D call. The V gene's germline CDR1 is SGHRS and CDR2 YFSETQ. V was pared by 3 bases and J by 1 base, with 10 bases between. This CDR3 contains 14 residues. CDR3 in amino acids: CASSSALGNTEAFF. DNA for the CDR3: TGCGCCAGCAGCTCAGCCCTTGGGAACACTGAAGCTTTCTTT.

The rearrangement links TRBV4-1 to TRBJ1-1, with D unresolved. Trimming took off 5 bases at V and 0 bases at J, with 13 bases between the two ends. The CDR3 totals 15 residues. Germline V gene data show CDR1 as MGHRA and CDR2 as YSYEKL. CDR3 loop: CASSFRGGMNTEAFF. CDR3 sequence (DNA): TGCGCCAGCAGCTTTCGGGGAGGGATGAACACTGAAGCTTTCTTT.

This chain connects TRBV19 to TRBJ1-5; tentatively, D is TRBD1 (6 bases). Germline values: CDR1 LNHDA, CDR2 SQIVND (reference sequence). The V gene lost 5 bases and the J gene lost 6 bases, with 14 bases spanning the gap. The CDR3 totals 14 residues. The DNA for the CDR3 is TGTGCCAGTAGTGGGCAGGGGTGGGCTCAGCCCCAGCATTTT. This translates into CASSGQGWAQPQHF.

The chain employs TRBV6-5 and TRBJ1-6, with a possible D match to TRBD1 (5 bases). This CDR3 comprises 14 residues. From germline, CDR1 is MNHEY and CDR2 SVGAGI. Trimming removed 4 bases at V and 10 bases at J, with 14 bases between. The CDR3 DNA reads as TGTGCCAGCAGTTGGGCAGGGAGGAGGTCACCCCTCCACTTT. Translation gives CASSWAGRRSPLHF.

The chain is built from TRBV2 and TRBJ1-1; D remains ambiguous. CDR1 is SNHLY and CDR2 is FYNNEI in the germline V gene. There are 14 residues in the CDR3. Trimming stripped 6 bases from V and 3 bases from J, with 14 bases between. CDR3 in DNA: TGTGCCAGCAGCGTTGAGACGCAGCACACTGAAGCTTTCTTT. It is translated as CASSVETQHTEAFF.